The following is a T cell receptor beta chain sequence with its context. Antigen: not known. These data belong to a study of shared clonotypes between healthy human individuals. General study findings and limits: Sequencing depth was a factor that was expected to affect clonotype sharing among donors.

As handled by the study authors: Quality scores were absent from the junction-only immunoSEQ sequences, so filtering differed. Generated by immunoSEQ multiplex PCR, the TCRdb table keeps only in-frame clones and is missing some. D and trimming were read from the DNA, whereas the V and J calls and clone size are those reported in that table. The data hold 1.4 million to 1.5 million clones, with over 95% observed a single time. The material sequenced was naive CD4+ T cells sorted from blood. The sample's subset: CD45RA+ positively selected. This TCR was sampled from a man aged 30 to 45 in good health.

The CDR3 reads CASSIDRTTDTQYF. DNA of the CDR3: TGCGCCAGCAGCATAGACAGGACCACAGATACGCAGTATTTT. This sequence joins TRBV5-1 and TRBJ2-3, with a possible D match to TRBD1 (6 bases). The CDR3 is 14 residues long. V was shortened by 4 bases and J by 2 bases, with 11 bases between the two germline ends. CDR1 is SGHRS, CDR2 YFSETQ, per germline.